Included here is one T cell receptor beta chain sequence, with context. Time point defined: pre-treatment sample, taken before nivolumab and TIL therapy. This sample is drawn from a study of TIL therapy for anti-PD-1-resistant metastatic lung cancer. The libraries were made with immunoSEQ v3. The data were produced by immunoSEQ multiplex PCR, yet TCRdb's version contains in-frame clones alone and is incomplete. Of tens of thousands of clones in the sample, around 70% are singletons; the top ten hold 4.5% to 7%. Trimming took 5 bases from V and 8 from J, leaving 15 bases between them. The germline V gene has CDR1 MDHEN and CDR2 SYDVKM. The CDR3 covers 14 residues.

The chain links TRBV28 to TRBJ1-4; D unclear. The input for sequencing was blood, taken at baseline. The TCR was taken from a person aged 25-80 years with non-small cell lung cancer. CDR3 DNA: TGTGCCAGCAGTATCCCGACATCTACCGAAAAACTGTTTTTT. Translated, it gives CASSIPTSTEKLFF.